These 18 T cell receptor beta chains came from one sample sequenced in a study of blood T cell repertoires in COVID-19. Assay: immunoSEQ multiplex PCR; the TCRdb copy retains only in-frame clones and omits some. The table shows a few hundred thousand clones, with around 87% occurring only once. Material for sequencing was peripheral blood. All receptors derive from a man aged 18 to 29 with active or convalescent COVID-19.

The rearrangement uses TRBV11-2 and TRBJ2-7; D might be TRBD1 (6 bases). Trimming pared 4 bases from V and 0 bases from J, leaving 16 bases between. Germline values: CDR1 SGHAT, CDR2 FQNNGV. The CDR3 totals 16 residues. Written as DNA, the CDR3 is TGTGCCAGCAGCTCACGTACAGGGTTGAACTCCTACGAGCAGTACTTC. Translating gives CASSSRTGLNSYEQYF.

The CDR3 reads CASSITGGDYGYTF. As DNA, the CDR3 is TGTGCCAGCAGCATAACAGGGGGCGACTATGGCTACACCTTC. V usage is TRBV11-2 and J usage is TRBJ1-2, with 9 positions matching TRBD1. CDR1 and CDR2 from the germline V gene are SGHAT and FQNNGV. The CDR3 is 14 amino acids. Trimming cost V 5 bases and J 3 bases; bases outside gene matches: 4.

The V call is TRBV4-3, the J call TRBJ1-5; no clear D. Germline CDR1 and CDR2: LGHNA and YSLEER. V was pared by 0 bases and J by 7 bases, with 13 bases between. CDR3 length: 15 residues. CDR3 DNA: TGCGCCAGCAGCCAAGATAGCATAGGTAGACAGCCCCAGCATTTT. Translated: CASSQDSIGRQPQHF.

In its sample, this clone was seen once. This sequence joins TRBV7-9 and TRBJ2-7, with D perhaps matching TRBD1 (5 bases). The CDR3 contains 14 residues. Germline values: CDR1 SEHNR, CDR2 FQNEAQ (reference sequence). V dropped 3 bases and J dropped 3 bases, with 12 bases sitting between them. CDR3 residues: CASSFSTGYYEQYF. As DNA, the CDR3 is TGTGCCAGCAGCTTCTCCACAGGCTACTACGAGCAGTACTTC.

The gene calls are TRBV19 and TRBJ1-1; D call uncertain. The CDR3 length is 12 residues. The germline V gene encodes CDR1 LNHDA and CDR2 SQIVND (reference sequence). The V end was cut by 9 bases, the J end by 2 bases, with 10 bases between. CDR3 amino acids: CASSYQNTEAFF. CDR3 nucleotide sequence: TGTGCCAGCTCCTACCAAAACACTGAAGCTTTCTTT.

V is TRBV9 and J is TRBJ2-1, with TRBD1 matching over 7 bases. This CDR3 has 15 residues. Germline V gene data show CDR1 as SGDLS and CDR2 as YYNGEE. The ends lost 4 bases at V and 8 bases at J; junction bases unmatched: 12. The CDR3 loop reads CASSPKNLQGDEQFF. CDR3 in DNA: TGTGCCAGCAGCCCAAAAAATCTCCAGGGGGATGAGCAGTTCTTC.

The chain has TRBV6-5 and TRBJ2-1, with 11 bases fitting TRBD2. Per germline, CDR1 MNHEY and CDR2 SVGAGI. The CDR3 runs 15 residues. V was pared by 6 bases and J by 2 bases, with 3 bases of the junction left unmatched. Here the CDR3 reads CASRKLAGAYNEQFF. CDR3 nucleotide sequence: TGTGCCAGCAGAAAACTAGCGGGAGCCTACAATGAGCAGTTCTTC.

CDR3 sequence: CASSFRLGADTQYF. Here the CDR3 DNA reads TGTGCCAGCAGTTTCCGACTAGGGGCAGATACGCAGTATTTT. The V call is TRBV11-2, the J call TRBJ2-3, with a possible D match to TRBD2 (6 bases). The V gene lost 6 bases and the J gene lost 4 bases, with 14 bases spanning the gap. Germline assignment: CDR1 SGHAT and CDR2 FQNNGV. The CDR3 runs to 14 residues.

The J gene is TRBJ2-2, the V gene TRBV5-1, with D perhaps matching TRBD1 (5 bases). This CDR3 spans 16 amino acids. The germline gives CDR1 SGHRS, CDR2 YFSETQ. Trimming removed 1 base at V and 6 bases at J, with 16 bases between. In nucleotides, the CDR3 is TGCGCCAGCAGCTTGCTGACAGCCCCGGTACCCGGGGAGCTGTTTTTT. Protein sequence: CASSLLTAPVPGELFF.

The chain carries TRBV29-1 and TRBJ1-4; 9 bases line up with TRBD1. Trimming at V came to 6 bases and at J to 3 bases, leaving 2 bases not matched to a gene. The CDR3 loop spans 13 amino acids. CDR1 SQVTM and CDR2 ANQGSEA come from the germline V gene. The CDR3 loop reads CSVRTGANEKLFF. CDR3 DNA: TGCAGCGTCAGGACAGGGGCTAATGAAAAACTGTTTTTT.

V gene TRBV11-3 combines with J gene TRBJ2-5; 9 nucleotides line up with TRBD2. The CDR3 runs 14 residues. V lost 6 bases, J lost 3 bases, and 5 bases stayed unmatched. Germline V gene data show CDR1 as SGHNT and CDR2 as YENEEA. For the CDR3, the DNA is TGTGCCAGCAGTTCGGGACTAGCTGAAGAGACCCAGTACTTC. Translation gives CASSSGLAEETQYF. Together with reference TRBV11-3 and TRBJ2-5, the CDR3 gives the full variable domain: EAGVVQSPRYKIIEKKQPVAFWCNPISGHNTLYWYLQNLGQGPELLIRYENEEAVDDSQLPKDRFSAERLKGVDSTLKIQPAELGDSAVYLCASSSGLAEETQYFGPGTRLLVL.

This chain joins TRBV6-6 and TRBJ2-4; weak D call: TRBD2 (5 bases). Germline-derived CDR1 and CDR2 are MNHNY and SVGAGI (reference sequence). The V end lost 8 bases, the J end lost 8 bases, and 16 bases lay between the germline ends. This CDR3 contains 13 residues. DNA of the CDR3: TGTGCCAGCTGGGAGCAGACTTGGGACATTCAGTACTTC. As protein: CASWEQTWDIQYF.

The gene calls are TRBV6-5 and TRBJ2-2; the match to TRBD1 covers 9 bases. The CDR3 spans 14 residues. Germline V CDR1 and CDR2: MNHEY, SVGAGI. The trim removed 10 bases at V and 3 bases at J, leaving 6 bases unmatched. This CDR3 reads CATRTGVDTGELFF. CDR3 DNA: TGTGCCACACGGACAGGGGTAGACACCGGGGAGCTGTTTTTT.

This chain connects TRBV19 to TRBJ1-2, with 7 bases matching TRBD1. Germline CDR1 is LNHDA and CDR2 is SQIVND (reference sequence). The CDR3 totals 16 residues. The V segment lost 4 bases and the J segment 6 bases; nucleotides outside the gene matches: 14. The chain's CDR3 is CASSTNHNDRAHGYTF. In DNA form, the CDR3 reads TGTGCCAGTAGTACTAACCACAATGACAGGGCCCATGGCTACACCTTC.

The chain couples TRBV6-2 or TRBV6-3 to TRBJ2-7; D gene uncertain. Germline V gene lookup returns CDR1 MNHEY and CDR2 SVGEGT. V was cut by 4 bases and J by 6 bases, with 7 bases left in between. The CDR3 covers 11 residues. This CDR3 reads CASSLYSEQYF. DNA for the CDR3: TGTGCCAGCAGTTTGTATAGCGAGCAGTACTTC.

The chain has TRBV7-3 and TRBJ2-7, with 11 bases lining up with TRBD2. CDR1 SGHTA and CDR2 FQGTGA come from the germline V gene. This CDR3 comprises 15 residues. V gave up 5 bases and J gave up 3 bases; unmatched junction bases: 6. As DNA, the CDR3 is TGTGCCAGCAGCGAGGGACTAGCGGATTACTACGAGCAGTACTTC. It yields the protein CASSEGLADYYEQYF.

This clone was counted once. J is TRBJ1-1 and V is TRBV3-1 (or the pseudogene TRBV3-2); 7 nucleotides align to TRBD1. The junction had 12 bases not matched to a gene; V was cut back by 2 bases and J by 0 bases. Germline V CDR1 and CDR2: LGHDT, YNNKEL (reference sequence). The CDR3 contains 18 residues. The CDR3 DNA sequence: TGTGCCAGCAGCCAATTACAGGGGCCTTTAGGTATGAACACTGAAGCTTTCTTT. It translates to CASSQLQGPLGMNTEAFF.

The chain couples TRBV4-3 to TRBJ1-2, with 7 nucleotides matching TRBD1. Per the germline V gene, CDR1 is LGHNA and CDR2 is YSLEER. The CDR3 runs to 16 residues. V trimming: 1 base; J trimming: 4 bases; junction bases outside the gene matches: 9. CDR3 sequence reads: CASSQVRTGGGYGYTF. The CDR3, as DNA: TGCGCCAGCAGCCAAGTTAGGACAGGAGGGGGCTATGGCTACACCTTC.